The 21 T cell receptor beta chains reported below all come from one sample, sequenced in a study of glioma-infiltrating T cells after dendritic cell vaccination. Libraries were prepared by immunoSEQ multiplex PCR; TCRdb keeps only in-frame clonotypes and omits some of them. Of about 92,000 clones in the sample, 65% to 90% are singletons; the top ten hold 15% to 18%. The sample in question was blood, obtained before dendritic cell vaccination. The receptor set was obtained from a human donor with glioblastoma.

V and J are TRBV2 and TRBJ2-7; TRBD2 is a possible D gene (6 bases). The length of the CDR3 is 16 residues. Looked up from germline, CDR1 is SNHLY and CDR2 is FYNNEI. The V and J ends lost 6 bases and 0 bases respectively, with 18 bases between them. CDR3 region: CASRTQYSGSSYEQYF. The CDR3 nucleotides read TGTGCCAGCAGGACTCAATATAGCGGAAGCTCCTACGAGCAGTACTTC.

V gene TRBV15 combines with J gene TRBJ1-4; tentative D call: TRBD1 (5 bases). V was clipped by 0 bases and J by 8 bases, with 10 bases between them. The CDR3 is 14 amino acids. Germline V CDR1 and CDR2: LNHNV, YYDKDF (reference sequence). CDR3 residues: CATSRDRGQEKLFF. The CDR3 bases are TGTGCCACCAGCAGAGATCGCGGACAAGAAAAACTGTTTTTT.

The V call is TRBV28, the J call TRBJ1-5; D unresolved. Per the germline V gene, CDR1 is MDHEN and CDR2 is SYDVKM. V was trimmed by 8 bases and J by 3 bases, leaving 17 bases between them. This CDR3 region has 15 residues. CDR3 DNA: TGTGCCAGCTTCCCTTCCCGGGATCCCAATCAGCCCCAGCATTTT. Protein sequence: CASFPSRDPNQPQHF.

V and J are TRBV11-2 and TRBJ2-7; 7 bases map to TRBD1. This CDR3 region has 16 residues. Germline V CDR1 and CDR2: SGHAT, FQNNGV. Trimming cost V 3 bases and J 0 bases; bases outside gene matches: 8. CDR3 protein: CASSFDTQGSSYEQYF. The DNA of the CDR3 is TGTGCCAGCAGCTTCGACACACAGGGGAGCTCCTACGAGCAGTACTTC.

This clone was recorded once. The gene calls are TRBV5-4 and TRBJ1-2; D uncertain. The ends were cut back, 3 bases at V and 6 bases at J, with 12 bases in the middle. The CDR3 totals 13 residues. Looked up from germline, CDR1 is SGHNT and CDR2 is YYREEE (reference sequence). CDR3 DNA sequence: TGTGCCAGCAGCTGGGAGGTTTCGAATGGCTACACCTTC. Encoded protein: CASSWEVSNGYTF. Supplemented by reference TRBV5-4 and TRBJ1-2, the full variable domain reads ETGVTQSPTHLIKTRGQQVTLRCSSQSGHNTVSWYQQALGQGPQFIFQYYREEENGRGNFPPRFSGLQFPNYSSELNVNALELDDSALYLCASSWEVSNGYTFGSGTRLTVV.

J is TRBJ1-1 and V is TRBV28; D is uncertain. Trimming took 1 base from V and 11 from J, leaving 14 bases between them. Germline assignment: CDR1 MDHEN and CDR2 SYDVKM. CDR3 length equals 13 residues. The CDR3, as DNA: TGTGCCAGCAGTTTATCCCAGATCAACCAGGCTTTCTTT. This gives the protein CASSLSQINQAFF.

The DNA for the CDR3 is TGTGCCTGGAGAGGGACAGGGAAGCAGGAAAAACTGTTTTTT. This encodes CAWRGTGKQEKLFF. This chain joins TRBV30 and TRBJ1-4, with 9 bases identical to TRBD1. CDR1 and CDR2 (germline): GTSNPN, SVGIG (reference sequence). V lost 3 bases to trimming and J lost 8 bases; unmatched junction nucleotides: 7. The CDR3 has 14 residues.

The sample holds one count of this clone. CDR3 loop: CASSLSGTGDYEQYF. In nucleotides, the CDR3 is TGTGCCAGCAGTTTGTCGGGGACAGGGGACTACGAGCAGTACTTC. V usage is TRBV28 and J usage is TRBJ2-7, with TRBD1 matching 10 bases. Losses at the gene ends were 3 bases for V and 3 bases for J; bases not matched to a gene: 5. This CDR3 is built from 15 residues. Germline V gene data show CDR1 as MDHEN and CDR2 as SYDVKM.

The chain joins TRBV23-1 to TRBJ1-5, with D perhaps matching TRBD1 (6 bases). TRBV23-1 is treated as an ORF (open reading frame) with a function not yet certain. CDR3 length: 17 residues. V was clipped by 2 bases and J by 11 bases, with 25 bases between them. The CDR3 DNA reads as TGCGCCAGCAGTCAAGAAATTGGCAGGGGCCCCTGCGTGGCCCAGCATTTT. It yields the protein CASSQEIGRGPCVAQHF.

The V gene is TRBV5-4, the J gene TRBJ1-3; TRBD1 is a possible D gene (5 bases). The CDR3 consists of 14 residues. Between the trimmed V and J ends, which lost 4 bases and 4 bases, there was a span of 12 bases. In germline, CDR1 is SGHNT, CDR2 YYREEE (reference sequence). DNA of the CDR3: TGTGCCAGCAGCCGGGGGTGGGACGGAAACACCATATATTTT. This translates into CASSRGWDGNTIYF.

V and J are TRBV5-4 and TRBJ2-7; 10 bases are a match to TRBD2. CDR3 length: 16 amino acids. Germline lookup yields CDR1 SGHNT and CDR2 YYREEE (reference sequence). V was pared by 3 bases and J by 6 bases, with 12 bases of the junction left unmatched. The CDR3 nucleotides read TGTGCCAGCAGCTCCCTCCTAGCGGGAGCCTCCGGCGAGCAGTACTTC. Residues: CASSSLLAGASGEQYF.

The J gene is TRBJ2-1, the V gene TRBV14; 12 bases align to TRBD2. Germline CDR1 is SGHDN and CDR2 is FVKESK. This CDR3 is built from 15 residues. J was trimmed by 9 bases and V by 1 base; bases with no gene match: 4. This CDR3 reads CASSQAASGRGEQFF. The CDR3 nucleotides read TGTGCCAGCAGCCAAGCGGCTAGCGGGAGGGGTGAGCAGTTCTTC.

The V call is TRBV7-8, the J call TRBJ2-7, with D possibly matching TRBD1 (5 bases). This CDR3 contains 13 residues. The germline V and J ends were trimmed by 2 bases and 6 bases, with 11 bases remaining between them. CDR1 SGHVS and CDR2 FQNEAQ come from the germline V gene. In DNA form, the CDR3 reads TGTGCCAGCAGCTTACTCCAGGGCAGCGAGCAGTACTTC. Translating gives CASSLLQGSEQYF.

The chain uses TRBV15 and TRBJ2-7, with 8 nucleotides matching TRBD1. Unmatched junction bases numbered 5, after V lost 0 bases and J lost 4 bases. The CDR3 loop spans 15 amino acids. In germline, CDR1 is LNHNV, CDR2 YYDKDF (reference sequence). The CDR3 DNA reads TGTGCCACCAGCAGAGAGCAGGGGGCCGTTTACGAGCAGTACTTC. Translated, it gives CATSREQGAVYEQYF. The full variable domain, in which reference TRBV15 and TRBJ2-7 provide the parts outside the CDR3, is DAMVIQNPRYQVTQFGKPVTLSCSQTLNHNVMYWYQQKSSQAPKLLFHYYDKDFNNEADTPDNFQSRRPNTSFCFLDIRSPGLGDTAMYLCATSREQGAVYEQYFGPGTRLTVT.

The CDR3 DNA is TGTGCCAGCAGTTTACAGGGTTCACATGGCTACACCTTC. Protein: CASSLQGSHGYTF. This chain joins TRBV28 and TRBJ1-2; maybe TRBD1 (5 bases). In germline, CDR1 is MDHEN, CDR2 SYDVKM. The V end lost 2 bases, the J end lost 6 bases, and 10 bases lay between the germline ends. This CDR3 is built from 13 residues.

The chain recombines TRBV4-3 with TRBJ2-3; possibly TRBD1 for D (5 bases). Germline loops: CDR1 LGHNA, CDR2 YSLEER. Trimming took 2 bases from V and 1 from J, leaving 16 bases between them. CDR3 length equals 17 residues. The CDR3 coding sequence is TGCGCCAGCAGCCAAACTTGGGGCGGCTGGGGCACAGATACGCAGTATTTT. Its protein product is CASSQTWGGWGTDTQYF.

The chain uses TRBV9 and TRBJ2-1; possibly TRBD2 for D (6 bases). There are 14 residues in the CDR3. Trimming shortened V by 5 bases and J by 6 bases, and 15 bases separated the two germline ends. Germline CDR1 and CDR2: SGDLS and YYNGEE. CDR3 DNA: TGTGCCAGCAGTTCAAAGGCGGGGTCCAATGAGCAGTTCTTC. This encodes CASSSKAGSNEQFF.

The V and J genes are TRBV6-5 and TRBJ2-1, with 7 bases lining up with TRBD1. The V gene's germline CDR1 is MNHEY and CDR2 SVGAGI. V shed 2 bases and J 7 bases; nucleotides not matched to a gene: 2. The CDR3 is 13 amino acids. CDR3 sequence reads: CASSYRGLNEQFF. CDR3 nucleotide sequence: TGTGCCAGCAGTTACAGGGGGCTGAATGAGCAGTTCTTC.

This CDR3 reads CASSLLKRTDTQYF. CDR3 DNA sequence: TGCGCCAGCAGCTTGTTGAAGAGGACAGATACGCAGTATTTT. The chain combines TRBV5-1 with TRBJ2-3; D ambiguous. Germline V gene lookup returns CDR1 SGHRS and CDR2 YFSETQ. Trimming cost V 1 base and J 3 bases, with 9 bases left between them. The CDR3 sequence is 14 residues long.

DNA of the CDR3: TGTGCCAGCAGCTCAACCGGGACTAGCGTAGGCGAGCAGTACTTC. Amino acid sequence: CASSSTGTSVGEQYF. The chain links TRBV7-2 to TRBJ2-7; 10 bases line up with TRBD2. Germline trimming cut 4 bases from V and 6 bases from J; bases unmatched to any gene: 9. The germline CDR1 and CDR2 sequences are SGHTA and FQGNSA. This CDR3 has 15 residues.

V is TRBV5-1 and J is TRBJ1-1, with 8 positions matching TRBD1. The CDR3 is 16 amino acids. Trimming cost V 4 bases and J 0 bases; bases outside gene matches: 8. Germline CDR1 reads SGHRS; CDR2 reads YFSETQ. Here the CDR3 DNA reads TGCGCCAGCAGCCTACAGGGGGGCGACATGAACACTGAAGCTTTCTTT. Translating gives CASSLQGGDMNTEAFF.